This T cell receptor beta chain comes out of a study of cytomegalovirus exposure and HLA in healthy donors. The trim removed 2 bases at V and 4 bases at J, leaving 5 bases unmatched. The germline V gene has CDR1 SGHTA and CDR2 FQGNSA. The CDR3 sequence is 15 residues long. PCR amplification relied on 60 Vbeta primers (plus 13 Jbeta primers). The data were produced by immunoSEQ multiplex PCR, yet TCRdb's version contains in-frame clones alone and is incomplete. The table records about 120,000 clones, 79% of them present only once. The V gene is TRBV7-2, the J gene TRBJ1-5; 7 positions agree with TRBD1. The sequenced sample consisted of PBMCs. This sequence originates from a woman between 18 and 29 years old in good health and CMV-seropositive. CDR3 bases: TGTGCCAGCAGCTTATGGACAGGCGCTAATCAGCCCCAGCATTTT. Amino acids: CASSLWTGANQPQHF.